The 9 T cell receptor beta chains reported below all come from one sample, sequenced in a study of immune characterization of retroperitoneal liposarcoma (dated by TCRdb to about 2019). Library preparation was by PCR. Instrument on record: NextSeq 500. The public reads were reprocessed in TCRdb via fastp at Q25 and MiXCR, keeping in-frame beta chains. Here each entry gathers all rows of one CDR3 protein and keeps the most common genes and DNA. For this sample the table gives approximately 7,000 distinct CDR3 sequences, of which less than 30% were detected only once. The top ten hold roughly an eighth of the sample. The sample was blood. The source of these receptors is a male donor with retroperitoneal liposarcoma.

This clonotype is labeled medium-sized. The rearrangement joins TRBV6-1 to TRBJ2-1, with 7 nucleotides matching TRBD1. The CDR3 is made up of 17 amino acids. V shed 4 bases and J 2 bases; nucleotides not matched to a gene: 11. Germline V gene lookup returns CDR1 MNHNS and CDR2 SASEGT. Here the CDR3 reads CASSVPLRQGPYNEQFF. In DNA, the CDR3 is TGTGCCAGCAGTGTACCCCTCAGACAGGGACCCTACAATGAGCAGTTCTTC.

This clonotype qualifies as large. This sequence joins TRBV6-1 and TRBJ2-5, with 7 bases matching TRBD2. The CDR3 consists of 16 residues. The V and J ends lost 4 bases and 1 base, in that order; junction bases with no gene match: 9. The V gene's germline CDR1 is MNHNS and CDR2 SASEGT. CDR3 DNA sequence: TGTGCCAGCAGTGTGTTAGTTCGGGAGGCCCAAGAGACCCAGTACTTC. Translated: CASSVLVREAQETQYF.

This clonotype is large (0.1 to 1%) within its sample. The J gene is TRBJ2-1, the V gene TRBV6-1; D unresolved. Germline lookup yields CDR1 MNHNS and CDR2 SASEGT. This CDR3 has 13 amino acids. Trimming stripped 5 bases from V and 6 bases from J, with 11 bases between. The CDR3 DNA sequence: TGTGCCAGCAGTTATGGGTCGGCCAATGAGCAGTTCTTC. Translated: CASSYGSANEQFF.

The sample holds a few counts of this clonotype. The rearrangement joins TRBV23-1 to TRBJ1-1; D gene unclear. TRBV23-1 is identified as an open reading frame with a role that is uncertain. The CDR3 is made up of 15 amino acids. Trimming left V 0 bases short and J 5 bases short, with 13 bases between. The CDR3 DNA reads TGCGCCAGCAGTCAATCCATCCGGGTATGGACTGAAGCTTTCTTT. As protein: CASSQSIRVWTEAFF.

This clonotype was seen more than once but under ten times. The J gene is TRBJ2-1, the V gene TRBV7-2; 7 bases agree with TRBD2. This CDR3 is 18 amino acids long. Germline V gene data show CDR1 as SGHTA and CDR2 as FQGNSA. V trimming: 3 bases; J trimming: 2 bases; junction bases outside the gene matches: 13. CDR3 bases: TGTGCCAGCAGCTTGGGAGGGTTACGGGCCCCGCCCTACAATGAGCAGTTCTTC. Protein: CASSLGGLRAPPYNEQFF.

A few counts support this clonotype. J is TRBJ2-3 and V is TRBV6-2 or TRBV6-3, with a tentative D call TRBD2 (6 bases). This CDR3 is 15 amino acids long. Deletions cut 5 bases from V and 1 base from J, with 13 bases between. Germline V gene data show CDR1 as MNHEY and CDR2 as SVGEGT. CDR3 loop: CASSRTGEGTDTQYF. CDR3 coding DNA: TGTGCCAGCAGTCGTACGGGGGAGGGCACAGATACGCAGTATTTT.

The chain couples TRBV7-2 to TRBJ2-5, with 8 bases aligning to TRBD2. This CDR3 has 14 amino acids. The germline CDR1 and CDR2 sequences are SGHTA and FQGNSA. J gave up 11 bases and V 3 bases, and 11 bases lay outside the gene matches. The CDR3 sequence is CASSFTSGSSEQYF. The CDR3 region has the DNA TGTGCCAGCAGCTTTACTAGCGGATCGTCTGAGCAGTACTTC.

This clonotype appeared a few times. The gene calls are TRBV27 and TRBJ2-1, with D perhaps matching TRBD2 (5 bases). This CDR3 region has 13 residues. V lost 2 bases and J 7 bases, leaving 9 bases between the germline ends. The germline gives CDR1 MNHEY, CDR2 SMNVEV (reference sequence). The CDR3 DNA is TGTGCCAGCAGTTTAGCGAGGGTTAATGAGCAGTTCTTC. Amino acids: CASSLARVNEQFF.

This clonotype has only a few counts. The gene calls are TRBV6-1 and TRBJ2-1, with D maybe TRBD2 (6 bases). This CDR3 comprises 14 residues. The V and J ends lost 3 bases and 8 bases respectively, with 14 bases between them. Germline CDR1 MNHNS, CDR2 SASEGT. DNA for the CDR3: TGTGCCAGCAGTGATCAGTTGGAGCGGGATGAGCAGTTCTTC. Its translation: CASSDQLERDEQFF.